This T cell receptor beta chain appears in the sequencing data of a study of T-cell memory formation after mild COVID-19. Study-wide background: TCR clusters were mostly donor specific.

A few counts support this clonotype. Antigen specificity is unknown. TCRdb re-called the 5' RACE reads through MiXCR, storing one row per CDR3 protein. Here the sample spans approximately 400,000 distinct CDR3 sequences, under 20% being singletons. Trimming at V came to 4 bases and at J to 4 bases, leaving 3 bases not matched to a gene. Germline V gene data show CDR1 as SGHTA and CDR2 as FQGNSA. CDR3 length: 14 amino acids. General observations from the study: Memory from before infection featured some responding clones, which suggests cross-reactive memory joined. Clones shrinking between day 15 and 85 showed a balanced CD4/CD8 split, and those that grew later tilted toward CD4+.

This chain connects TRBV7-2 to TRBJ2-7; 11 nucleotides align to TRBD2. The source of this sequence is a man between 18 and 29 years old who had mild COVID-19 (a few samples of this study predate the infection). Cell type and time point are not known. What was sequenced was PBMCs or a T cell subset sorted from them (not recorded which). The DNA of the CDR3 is TGTGCCAGCAGCTCGGGACTAGCGGCGTACGAGCAGTACTTC. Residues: CASSSGLAAYEQYF.